This T cell receptor (beta chain) was documented in a study of T cell repertoires in cytomegalovirus infection. General study findings and limits: Clonotype analysis showed dominance of the ex vivo response by HLA-C-restricted CMV-specific TCR beta clonotypes.

Germline loops: CDR1 SGHNT, CDR2 YENEEA. This CDR3 spans 13 amino acids. V was cut by 3 bases and J by 2 bases, with 5 bases left in between. One entry per CDR3 protein results from TCRdb running MiXCR on the reads. The sample comprises some 350,000 distinct CDR3 sequences, 34% of which are singletons, and roughly 13% rests with the top ten. This clonotype was detected ten times or more. Its specificity is unknown. The TCR originated in a human donor in good health (CMV status not recorded). Some clones in this sample may be carry-over from other donors' samples. The sequencing used cultured PBMCs, collected from culture after CMV antigen stimulation. The gene calls are TRBV11-3 and TRBJ1-3; the D is unclear. CDR3 sequence (DNA): TGTGCCAGCAGCTTGGTCCCTGGAAACACCATATATTTT. It encodes CASSLVPGNTIYF.